This TCR beta chain was identified in a study of cytomegalovirus exposure and HLA in healthy donors. The PCR made use of 60 Vbeta and 13 Jbeta primers. The assay was immunoSEQ multiplex PCR, and TCRdb's table has in-frame clones only and misses some. This sample has 150,000 to 200,000 clones; over 80% occur once, and the top ten carry less than 1.6%. This TCR came from a girl aged 10 to 17 in good health and CMV-seropositive. What was sequenced was PBMCs.

The CDR3 reads CASSPLGQGAGTDTQYF. As DNA, the CDR3 is TGTGCCAGCTCACCACTCGGCCAGGGGGCCGGCACAGATACGCAGTATTTT. V gene TRBV18 combines with J gene TRBJ2-3; 8 bases line up with TRBD1. The V gene's germline CDR1 is KGHSH and CDR2 LQKENI. The CDR3 spans 17 residues. Losses at the gene ends were 1 base for V and 1 base for J; bases not matched to a gene: 7.